Listed below are T cell receptor beta chains from one sample, sequenced in a study of blood T cell repertoires in COVID-19. The assay was immunoSEQ multiplex PCR, and TCRdb's table has in-frame clones only and misses some. The table includes about 310,000 clones, 70% to 90% detected once. Sequenced input: peripheral blood. The receptors shown here come from a woman in her forties or fifties who had recovered from COVID-19. Each CDR3 is given with its conserved first and last residue. The order of the fields is clone size, V gene, D gene, J gene, CDR3 DNA, CDR3 protein. A D gene is named only where the DNA matches it firmly. A clone size is listed for some rows: how often the clone was seen (once, few, many), or a class if it is expanded.

clone_size: once; v_call: TRBV24-1; d_call: TRBD2; j_call: TRBJ2-2; cdr3_nt: TGTGCCACCATCACCCCCCAAACGGGACTAGCGGGAGGGGGAACCGGGGAGCTGTTTTTT; cdr3_aa: CATITPQTGLAGGGTGELFF
clone_size: .; v_call: TRBV30; d_call: .; j_call: TRBJ1-4; cdr3_nt: TGTGCCTGGAGTGTACGGGATAATGAAAAACTGTTTTTT; cdr3_aa: CAWSVRDNEKLFF
clone_size: once; v_call: TRBV27; d_call: .; j_call: TRBJ2-7; cdr3_nt: TGTGCCAGCAGTTTAACAGGGTACGAGCAGTACTTC; cdr3_aa: CASSLTGYEQYF
clone_size: .; v_call: TRBV4-1; d_call: .; j_call: TRBJ2-1; cdr3_nt: TGCGCCAGCAGCCGAGGCCAGGGTTGGGAATATGAGCAGTTCTTC; cdr3_aa: CASSRGQGWEYEQFF
clone_size: once; v_call: TRBV28; d_call: TRBD1; j_call: TRBJ1-2; cdr3_nt: TGTGCCAGCAGTTTAGGGGGACAGGGAGCTAACTATGGCTACACCTTC; cdr3_aa: CASSLGGQGANYGYTF
clone_size: .; v_call: TRBV5-8; d_call: TRBD1; j_call: TRBJ2-7; cdr3_nt: TGTGCCAGCAGCCTACCCGGGACAGGGGCATGGGAGCAGTACTTC; cdr3_aa: CASSLPGTGAWEQYF
clone_size: .; v_call: TRBV11-3; d_call: .; j_call: TRBJ2-5; cdr3_nt: TGTGCCAGCAGCTCAGACAGTCAAGAGACCCAGTACTTC; cdr3_aa: CASSSDSQETQYF
clone_size: .; v_call: TRBV27; d_call: TRBD1; j_call: TRBJ1-1; cdr3_nt: TGTGCCAGCAGTTTATCACAAGACAGGGTAGACACTGAAGCTTTCTTT; cdr3_aa: CASSLSQDRVDTEAFF
clone_size: .; v_call: TRBV19; d_call: .; j_call: TRBJ1-4; cdr3_nt: TGTGCCAGTAAAAAACAGGGTTATGAAAAACTGTTTTTT; cdr3_aa: CASKKQGYEKLFF
clone_size: .; v_call: TRBV10-1; d_call: TRBD1; j_call: TRBJ1-4; cdr3_nt: TGCGCCAGCAGTCCGGGGAGTGGACAGGGGAATGAAAAACTGTTTTTT; cdr3_aa: CASSPGSGQGNEKLFF
clone_size: .; v_call: TRBV5-1; d_call: TRBD2; j_call: TRBJ2-1; cdr3_nt: TGCGCCAGCAGCACCCCAGCGGGGAAGGACAATGAGCAGTTCTTC; cdr3_aa: CASSTPAGKDNEQFF
clone_size: .; v_call: TRBV30; d_call: .; j_call: TRBJ1-5; cdr3_nt: TGTGCCTGGAGTCAGGGGCAGCAGCCCCAGCATTTT; cdr3_aa: CAWSQGQQPQHF
clone_size: .; v_call: TRBV6-5; d_call: .; j_call: TRBJ2-7; cdr3_nt: TGTGCCAGCAGTAGGGGACTTACCTACGAGCAGTACTTC; cdr3_aa: CASSRGLTYEQYF
clone_size: .; v_call: TRBV5-1; d_call: TRBD1; j_call: TRBJ2-2; cdr3_nt: TGCGCCAGCAACTGGCGTGGGGGACAGGAGTACACCGGGGAGCTGTTTTTT; cdr3_aa: CASNWRGGQEYTGELFF
clone_size: .; v_call: TRBV9; d_call: .; j_call: TRBJ1-1; cdr3_nt: TGTGCCAGCACCTTCACCAGGGGCCAAACTGAAGCTTTCTTT; cdr3_aa: CASTFTRGQTEAFF
clone_size: .; v_call: TRBV7-2; d_call: .; j_call: TRBJ2-7; cdr3_nt: TGTGCCAGCAGCCCCGTAGGGGCGGCCTACGAGCAGTACTTC; cdr3_aa: CASSPVGAAYEQYF
clone_size: once; v_call: TRBV30; d_call: .; j_call: TRBJ2-4; cdr3_nt: TGTGCCTGGAGTGTACAGGGCAAAAACATTCAGTACTTC; cdr3_aa: CAWSVQGKNIQYF
clone_size: .; v_call: TRBV7-9; d_call: .; j_call: TRBJ1-1; cdr3_nt: TGTGCCAGCAGCTTAGGGTCCAACAATGAAGCTTTCTTT; cdr3_aa: CASSLGSNNEAFF
clone_size: .; v_call: TRBV19; d_call: .; j_call: TRBJ2-2; cdr3_nt: TGTGCCAGTAGTATCCTCGGGACTCATAACACCGGGGAGCTGTTTTTT; cdr3_aa: CASSILGTHNTGELFF
clone_size: .; v_call: TRBV10-3; d_call: .; j_call: TRBJ2-2; cdr3_nt: TGTGCCATCAGTGACCCCGGGGTAGCGGACACCGGGGAGCTGTTTTTT; cdr3_aa: CAISDPGVADTGELFF
clone_size: .; v_call: TRBV7-2; d_call: TRBD1; j_call: TRBJ2-7; cdr3_nt: TGTGCCAGCAGCTTACGGGGACAGGGGAGCTCCTACGAGCAGTACTTC; cdr3_aa: CASSLRGQGSSYEQYF
clone_size: .; v_call: TRBV6-5; d_call: TRBD1; j_call: TRBJ2-7; cdr3_nt: TGTGCCACCCAACGGGTCTGGGACAGCTCCTACGAGCAGTACTTC; cdr3_aa: CATQRVWDSSYEQYF
clone_size: .; v_call: TRBV4-1; d_call: .; j_call: TRBJ1-5; cdr3_nt: TGCGCCAGCAGCCAAGTGCTGGACACCAATCAGCCCCAGCATTTT; cdr3_aa: CASSQVLDTNQPQHF
clone_size: .; v_call: TRBV5-1; d_call: TRBD1; j_call: TRBJ1-6; cdr3_nt: TGCGCCAGCAGCCGAACCGACAGGGCCCAAGGAAGTTCACCCCTCCACTTT; cdr3_aa: CASSRTDRAQGSSPLHF
clone_size: .; v_call: TRBV15; d_call: .; j_call: TRBJ2-7; cdr3_nt: TGTGCCACCAGCAGAGAGGGCTTGGGAGCAGGCTACGAGCAGTACTTC; cdr3_aa: CATSREGLGAGYEQYF
clone_size: .; v_call: TRBV4-2; d_call: .; j_call: TRBJ1-4; cdr3_nt: TGTGCCAGCAGCCAAGAGCCCGCCCGCCTCCAGAATGAAAAACTGTTTTTT; cdr3_aa: CASSQEPARLQNEKLFF
clone_size: .; v_call: TRBV19; d_call: .; j_call: TRBJ1-5; cdr3_nt: TGTGCCAGTAGTATACCTGAAGGGGGTCACCAGCCCCAGCATTTT; cdr3_aa: CASSIPEGGHQPQHF
clone_size: .; v_call: TRBV2; d_call: .; j_call: TRBJ2-3; cdr3_nt: TGTGCCAGCAGTGATTTGGCCAGGGCCACAGATACGCAGTATTTT; cdr3_aa: CASSDLARATDTQYF
clone_size: .; v_call: TRBV7-2; d_call: .; j_call: TRBJ2-4; cdr3_nt: TGTGCCAGCAGCCCTCAGGGTGGTATGGGCAAAAACATTCAGTACTTC; cdr3_aa: CASSPQGGMGKNIQYF
clone_size: .; v_call: TRBV28; d_call: .; j_call: TRBJ1-3; cdr3_nt: TGTGCCAGCAGTTTGTGGGCAACCTCTGGAAACACCATATATTTT; cdr3_aa: CASSLWATSGNTIYF
clone_size: .; v_call: TRBV5-1; d_call: .; j_call: TRBJ1-4; cdr3_nt: TGCGCCAGCAGCTCCCGGGGGGGATCGGCCGCAACTAATGAAAAACTGTTTTTT; cdr3_aa: CASSSRGGSAATNEKLFF
clone_size: .; v_call: TRBV5-1; d_call: TRBD2; j_call: TRBJ2-7; cdr3_nt: TGCGCCAGCAGCTTGGCCCCCGGACTAGCGAGGGAGCAGTACTTC; cdr3_aa: CASSLAPGLAREQYF